These T cell receptor beta chains were read from a single sample in a study of blood T cell repertoires in COVID-19. Here immunoSEQ multiplex PCR was the method, and the copy in TCRdb shows in-frame clones only, minus some. The repertoire holds a few hundred thousand clones, with 80% to 90% as singletons. Sequencing was done on a sample of peripheral blood. Receptors originate from a man at least 80 years old with acute or convalescent COVID-19. CDR3s include the opening cysteine and the closing phenylalanine or tryptophan. The D gene is left open where the match is weak. Only part of the rows carry a size: once, few, many, or a class if the clone is expanded.

>-|TRBJ2-1|13|-|TRBV5-1
CASSLGSGNEQFF
TGCGCCAGCAGCTTGGGTAGCGGAAATGAGCAGTTCTTC
>-|TRBJ1-5|13|-|TRBV28
CASSLTDNQPQHF
TGTGCCAGCAGTTTGACAGATAATCAGCCCCAGCATTTT
>few|TRBJ1-6|16|TRBD1|TRBV7-9
CASSLGQGDYNSPLHF
TGTGCCAGCAGCTTGGGACAGGGGGATTATAATTCACCCCTCCACTTT
>-|TRBJ1-1|16|TRBD1|TRBV7-9
CASSLGQGLGNTEAFF
TGTGCCAGCAGCTTAGGACAGGGGTTGGGGAACACTGAAGCTTTCTTT
>-|TRBJ1-4|19|-|TRBV4-1
CASSQDRTTGKATNEKLFF
TGCGCCAGCAGCCAAGATCGCACAACAGGGAAAGCAACTAATGAAAAACTGTTTTTT
>-|TRBJ1-5|12|-|TRBV19
CASSIGPGPQHF
TGTGCCAGTAGTATAGGTCCGGGGCCCCAGCATTTT
>-|TRBJ1-5|13|-|TRBV18
CASSTQSGQPQHF
TGTGCCAGCTCAACACAATCGGGTCAGCCCCAGCATTTT
>-|TRBJ1-2|14|-|TRBV4-3
CASSQDLASYGYTF
TGCGCCAGCAGCCAAGACCTCGCCAGCTATGGCTACACCTTC
>-|TRBJ2-2|16|TRBD1|TRBV11-2
CASSINPGGGTGELFF
TGTGCCAGCAGCATAAACCCAGGGGGCGGAACCGGGGAGCTGTTTTTT
>-|TRBJ1-2|13|TRBD1|TRBV6-5
CASSPDRAVGYTF
TGTGCCAGCAGCCCGGACAGGGCGGTTGGCTACACCTTC
>-|TRBJ2-7|14|TRBD2|TRBV2
CASTPPGGAYEQYF
TGTGCCAGCACCCCTCCTGGGGGGGCCTACGAGCAGTACTTC
>few|TRBJ2-1|16|TRBD2|TRBV4-2
CASSPRSGNSYNEQFF
TGTGCCAGCAGCCCCCGGAGCGGGAATTCCTACAATGAGCAGTTCTTC
>-|TRBJ1-1|15|-|TRBV29-1
CSGPWGWTENTEAFF
TGCAGCGGACCATGGGGTTGGACAGAGAACACTGAAGCTTTCTTT
>once|TRBJ2-1|16|-|TRBV7-6
CASSLRLGVIGNEQFF
TGTGCCAGCAGCCTCCGACTGGGAGTTATTGGTAATGAGCAGTTCTTC
>-|TRBJ2-2|15|-|TRBV10-3
CAIRQGFANTGELFF
TGTGCCATCAGGCAGGGGTTCGCGAACACCGGGGAGCTGTTTTTT
>-|TRBJ2-1|13|TRBD2|TRBV10-3
CAIRLAGGNEQFF
TGTGCCATCAGACTAGCGGGGGGCAATGAGCAGTTCTTC
>-|TRBJ1-4|14|-|TRBV9
CASSVSWGGEKLFF
TGTGCCAGCAGCGTATCCTGGGGAGGGGAAAAACTGTTTTTT
>-|TRBJ1-4|15|TRBD1|TRBV5-1
CASSLDRGTNEKLFF
TGCGCCAGCAGCTTGGACAGGGGGACTAATGAAAAACTGTTTTTT
>-|TRBJ2-7|14|TRBD2|TRBV18
CASSPREGVYEQYF
TGTGCCAGCTCACCGCGGGAGGGGGTCTACGAGCAGTACTTC
>-|TRBJ2-1|11|-|TRBV14
CASSLLAEQFF
TGTGCCAGCAGCCTCTTAGCTGAGCAGTTCTTC
>-|TRBJ1-1|15|TRBD1|TRBV24-1
CATLRSGGNDTEAFF
TGTGCCACCCTTAGGTCAGGGGGGAACGACACTGAAGCTTTCTTT
>-|TRBJ2-1|15|TRBD2|TRBV27
CASSGRLAGGVEQFF
TGTGCCAGCAGTGGCAGACTAGCGGGAGGGGTTGAGCAGTTCTTC
>-|TRBJ2-7|15|-|TRBV6-5
CASSYSNRVTGEQYF
TGTGCCAGCAGTTACTCAAACAGGGTCACCGGCGAGCAGTACTTC
>-|TRBJ2-5|12|-|TRBV19
CASSSGRETQYF
TGTGCCAGTAGTTCAGGCAGAGAGACCCAGTACTTC
>-|TRBJ2-3|11|-|TRBV27
CASQKGDTQYF
TGTGCCAGCCAAAAGGGGGATACGCAGTATTTT
>once|TRBJ2-1|15|TRBD2|TRBV4-2
CASSQGTSGGNEQFF
TGTGCCAGCAGCCAAGGAACTAGCGGGGGCAATGAGCAGTTCTTC
>-|TRBJ2-2|17|TRBD2|TRBV3-1/TRBV3-2
CASSPGLAGGRTGELFF
TGTGCCAGCAGCCCCGGACTAGCGGGGGGGCGCACCGGGGAGCTGTTTTTT
>once|TRBJ1-1|13|TRBD1|TRBV5-1
CASTGQVNTEAFF
TGCGCCAGCACCGGACAGGTCAACACTGAAGCTTTCTTT
>-|TRBJ2-5|14|-|TRBV7-9
CASSRSGVGETQYF
TGTGCCAGCAGCCGATCAGGGGTCGGGGAGACCCAGTACTTC
>few|TRBJ1-1|12|-|TRBV7-9
CASNIGGPEAFF
TGTGCCAGCAACATCGGGGGGCCTGAAGCTTTCTTT
>-|TRBJ1-1|14|-|TRBV18
CASSPRGGHTEAFF
TGTGCCAGCTCACCGAGGGGAGGGCACACTGAAGCTTTCTTT
>-|TRBJ2-7|16|TRBD2|TRBV7-2
CASSLGASGGAYEQYF
TGTGCCAGCAGCTTAGGGGCTAGCGGGGGGGCCTACGAGCAGTACTTC
>-|TRBJ2-7|18|TRBD1|TRBV27
CASSLRQLGNRGWYEQYF
TGTGCCAGCAGTTTACGGCAACTCGGGAACAGGGGGTGGTACGAGCAGTACTTC
>-|TRBJ2-2|14|-|TRBV9
CASSGQVNTGELFF
TGTGCCAGCAGCGGACAGGTGAACACCGGGGAGCTGTTTTTT
>-|TRBJ2-2|17|-|TRBV14
CASSQDLYGSGTGELFF
TGTGCCAGCAGCCAAGATTTGTACGGCTCGGGCACCGGGGAGCTGTTTTTT